The 10 T cell receptor beta chains below all came from one sample that was sequenced in a study of T cell responses to AZD1222 COVID-19 vaccine. The repertoire was sequenced with immunoSEQ multiplex PCR; TCRdb's copy has only in-frame clones and lacks some. Of 130,000 or so clones listed, 93% are singletons. Sequenced material: peripheral blood, taken on day 0 of AZD1222 vaccination. Every receptor here comes from an adult in good health.

This rearrangement joins TRBV18 to TRBJ1-2; D gene ambiguous. The CDR3 has 15 amino acids. V was pared by 2 bases and J by 5 bases, with 15 bases between. Germline V lookup: CDR1 KGHSH, CDR2 LQKENI. CDR3 protein: CASSPSRPGWYGYTF. CDR3 nucleotides: TGTGCCAGCTCACCAAGTCGTCCGGGTTGGTATGGCTACACCTTC. The full variable domain, with the rest looked up from reference TRBV18 and TRBJ1-2, is NAGVMQNPRHLVRRRGQEARLRCSPMKGHSHVYWYRQLPEEGLKFMVYLQKENIIDESGMPKERFSAEFPKEGPSILRIQQVVRGDSAAYFCASSPSRPGWYGYTFGSGTRLTVV.

The V call is TRBV7-8, the J call TRBJ2-1; 11 nucleotides agree with TRBD2. Germline loops: CDR1 SGHVS, CDR2 FQNEAQ. Trimming at V came to 5 bases and at J to 2 bases, leaving 5 bases not matched to a gene. This CDR3 is built from 16 residues. Here the CDR3 DNA reads TGTGCCAGCAGCCTCCGACTAGCGGGGACCTACAATGAGCAGTTCTTC. This translates into CASSLRLAGTYNEQFF.

The V call is TRBV5-6, the J call TRBJ2-3, with D perhaps TRBD1 or TRBD2 (6 bases each). The CDR3 loop spans 15 amino acids. Trimming took 2 bases from V and 4 from J, leaving 14 bases between them. Germline CDR1 SGHDT, CDR2 YYEEEE. This CDR3 reads CASSLEGGRADTQYF. The CDR3 bases are TGTGCCAGCAGCTTAGAGGGGGGTAGGGCAGATACGCAGTATTTT.

This sequence joins TRBV5-1 and TRBJ2-7; possibly TRBD1 for D (5 bases). The CDR3 is 12 residues long. V lost 10 bases, J lost 3 bases, and 14 bases lay in between. In germline, CDR1 is SGHRS, CDR2 YFSETQ. The CDR3 is CAGLGQDYEQYF. Here the CDR3 DNA reads TGCGCCGGCCTGGGGCAGGACTACGAGCAGTACTTC.

V usage is TRBV5-1 and J usage is TRBJ2-3; TRBD2 matches at 8 bases. This CDR3 contains 16 residues. The germline V gene encodes CDR1 SGHRS and CDR2 YFSETQ. J lost 4 bases, V lost 0 bases, and 7 bases had no gene match. As DNA, the CDR3 is TGCGCCAGCAGCTTGGTGAGTGGCGGGAGGCCAGATACGCAGTATTTT. It is translated as CASSLVSGGRPDTQYF.

The rearrangement joins TRBV7-2 to TRBJ2-3; D call uncertain. Between the trimmed V and J ends, which lost 5 bases and 4 bases, there was a span of 7 bases. The CDR3 totals 12 residues. From germline, CDR1 is SGHTA and CDR2 FQGNSA. The CDR3 coding sequence is TGTGCCAGCAGCAGATACCCAGATACGCAGTATTTT. Encoded protein: CASSRYPDTQYF.

The chain employs TRBV19 and TRBJ1-1; TRBD1 matches at 9 bases. CDR3 length: 13 amino acids. Per the germline V gene, CDR1 is LNHDA and CDR2 is SQIVND (reference sequence). J lost 6 bases, V lost 8 bases, and 7 bases had no gene match. The chain's CDR3 is CASLDRGGPEAFF. For the CDR3, the DNA is TGTGCCAGTTTGGACAGGGGAGGCCCTGAAGCTTTCTTT.

The chain joins TRBV28 to TRBJ1-1; D is uncertain. This CDR3 is 15 amino acids long. Deletions cut 6 bases from V and 6 bases from J, with 20 bases between. Germline CDR1 reads MDHEN; CDR2 reads SYDVKM. In DNA, the CDR3 is TGTGCCAGCAGCCCTGTAGCCCCCTCAGTCCCTGAAGCTTTCTTT. This sequence encodes CASSPVAPSVPEAFF.

In this sample, this clone turned up once. The V call is TRBV28, the J call TRBJ2-4; perhaps TRBD2 as D (6 bases). The CDR3 totals 19 residues. The germline V and J ends were trimmed by 5 bases and 0 bases, with 23 bases remaining between them. Germline CDR1 reads MDHEN; CDR2 reads SYDVKM. The CDR3 spells CASSPAGSSAELAKNIQYF. The CDR3 DNA is TGTGCCAGCAGTCCCGCTGGGTCTAGCGCAGAACTAGCCAAAAACATTCAGTACTTC.

This clone was seen more than once but under ten times. This chain joins TRBV19 and TRBJ1-5, with 7 positions matching TRBD1. Germline values: CDR1 LNHDA, CDR2 SQIVND (reference sequence). The trim removed 4 bases at V and 5 bases at J, leaving 11 bases unmatched. This CDR3 is built from 16 residues. The chain's CDR3 is CASSNIQGGVDQPQHF. CDR3 nucleotides: TGTGCCAGTAGTAATATTCAGGGGGGCGTTGATCAGCCCCAGCATTTT. Full variable domain (remainder filled in from reference TRBV19 and TRBJ1-5): DGGITQSPKYLFRKEGQNVTLSCEQNLNHDAMYWYRQDPGQGLRLIYYSQIVNDFQKGDIAEGYSVSREKKESFPLTVTSAQKNPTAFYLCASSNIQGGVDQPQHFGDGTRLSIL.